The entry that follows covers one T cell receptor beta chain sequence. These data belong to a study of T-cell memory formation after mild COVID-19. TCRdb reprocessed the 5' RACE reads with MiXCR, giving one entry per CDR3 protein. The table lists 400,000 or so distinct CDR3 sequences, roughly 21% of them singletons. From germline, CDR1 is LNHNV and CDR2 YYDKDF (reference sequence). Trimming shortened V by 4 bases and J by 6 bases, and 7 bases separated the two germline ends. The CDR3 consists of 12 residues. The source material was PBMCs or a T cell subset sorted from them (not recorded which). The chain has TRBV15 and TRBJ2-1; D is ambiguous. The TCR was taken from an adult woman who had mild COVID-19 (a few samples of this study predate the infection). Cell type and time point are not known. The CDR3 sequence is CATSISVNEQFF. CDR3 nucleotide sequence: TGTGCCACCAGCATTTCGGTCAATGAGCAGTTCTTC. Drawing the rest from reference TRBV15 and TRBJ2-1, the complete variable domain is DAMVIQNPRYQVTQFGKPVTLSCSQTLNHNVMYWYQQKSSQAPKLLFHYYDKDFNNEADTPDNFQSRRPNTSFCFLDIRSPGLGDTAMYLCATSISVNEQFFGPGTRLTVL.